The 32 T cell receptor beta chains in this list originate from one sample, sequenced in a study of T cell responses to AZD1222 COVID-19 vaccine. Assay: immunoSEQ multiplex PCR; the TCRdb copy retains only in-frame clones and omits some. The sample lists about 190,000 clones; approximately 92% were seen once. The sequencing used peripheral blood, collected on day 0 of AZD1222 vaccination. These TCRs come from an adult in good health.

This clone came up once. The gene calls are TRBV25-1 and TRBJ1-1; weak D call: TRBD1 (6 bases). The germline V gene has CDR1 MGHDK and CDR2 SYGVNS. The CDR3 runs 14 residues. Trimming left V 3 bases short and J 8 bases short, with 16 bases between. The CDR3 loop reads CASSDLAGEREAFF. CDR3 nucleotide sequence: TGTGCCAGCAGTGATCTTGCAGGGGAAAGGGAAGCTTTCTTT.

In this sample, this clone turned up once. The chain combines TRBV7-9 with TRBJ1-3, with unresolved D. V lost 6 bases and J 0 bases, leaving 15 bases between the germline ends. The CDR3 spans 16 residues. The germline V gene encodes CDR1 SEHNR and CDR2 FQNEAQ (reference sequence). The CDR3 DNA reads TGTGCCAGCAGTTTAATTCCGATCGGCTCTGGAAACACCATATATTTT. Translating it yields CASSLIPIGSGNTIYF. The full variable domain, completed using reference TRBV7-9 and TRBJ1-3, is DTGVSQNPRHKITKRGQNVTFRCDPISEHNRLYWYRQTLGQGPEFLTYFQNEAQLEKSRLLSDRFSAERPKGSFSTLEIQRTEQGDSAMYLCASSLIPIGSGNTIYFGEGSWLTVV.

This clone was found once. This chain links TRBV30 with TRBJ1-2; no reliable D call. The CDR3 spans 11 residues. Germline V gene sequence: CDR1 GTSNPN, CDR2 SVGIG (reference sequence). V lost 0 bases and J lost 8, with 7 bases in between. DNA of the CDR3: TGTGCCTGGAGTGTACGACTCGGCTACACCTTC. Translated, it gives CAWSVRLGYTF.

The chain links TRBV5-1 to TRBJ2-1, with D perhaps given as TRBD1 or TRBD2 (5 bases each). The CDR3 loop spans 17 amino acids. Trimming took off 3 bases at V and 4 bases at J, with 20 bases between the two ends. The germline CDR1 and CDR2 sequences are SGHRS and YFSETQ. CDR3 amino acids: CASSYNLRGKRYNEQFF. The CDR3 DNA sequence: TGCGCCAGCAGCTATAACTTGAGGGGAAAGAGATACAATGAGCAGTTCTTC.

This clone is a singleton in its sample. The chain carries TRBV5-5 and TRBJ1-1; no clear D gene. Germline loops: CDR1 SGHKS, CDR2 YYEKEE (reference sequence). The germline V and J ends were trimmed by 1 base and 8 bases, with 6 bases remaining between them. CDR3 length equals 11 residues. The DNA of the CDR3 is TGTGCCAGCAGCTTGCTGTCGGAAGCTTTCTTT. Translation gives CASSLLSEAFF.

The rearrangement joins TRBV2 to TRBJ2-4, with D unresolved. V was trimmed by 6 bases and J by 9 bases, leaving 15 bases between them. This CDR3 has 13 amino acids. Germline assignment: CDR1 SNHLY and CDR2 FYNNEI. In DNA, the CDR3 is TGTGCCAGCAGAATAGACACCACAAGCATTCAGTACTTC. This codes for CASRIDTTSIQYF. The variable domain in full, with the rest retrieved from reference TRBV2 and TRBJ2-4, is EPEVTQTPSHQVTQMGQEVILRCVPISNHLYFYWYRQILGQKVEFLVSFYNNEISEKSEIFDDQFSVERPDGSNFTLKIRSTKLEDSAMYFCASRIDTTSIQYFGAGTRLSVL.

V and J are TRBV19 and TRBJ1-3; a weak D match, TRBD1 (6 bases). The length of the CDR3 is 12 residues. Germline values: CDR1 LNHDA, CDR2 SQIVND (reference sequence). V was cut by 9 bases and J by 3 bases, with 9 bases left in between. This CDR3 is CASTGFGNTIYF. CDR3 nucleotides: TGTGCCAGCACAGGGTTTGGAAACACCATATATTTT.

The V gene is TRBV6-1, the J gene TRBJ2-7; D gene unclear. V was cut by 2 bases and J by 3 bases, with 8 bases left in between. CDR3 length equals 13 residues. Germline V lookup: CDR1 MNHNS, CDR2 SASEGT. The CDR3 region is CASSEPGYYEQYF. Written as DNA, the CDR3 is TGTGCCAGCAGTGAACCCGGATACTACGAGCAGTACTTC.

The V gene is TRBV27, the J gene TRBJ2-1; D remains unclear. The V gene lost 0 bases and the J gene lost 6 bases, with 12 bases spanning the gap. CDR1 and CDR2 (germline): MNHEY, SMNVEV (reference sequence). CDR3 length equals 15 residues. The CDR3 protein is CASSLSASYGNEQFF. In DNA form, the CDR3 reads TGTGCCAGCAGTTTATCTGCCAGCTATGGCAATGAGCAGTTCTTC.

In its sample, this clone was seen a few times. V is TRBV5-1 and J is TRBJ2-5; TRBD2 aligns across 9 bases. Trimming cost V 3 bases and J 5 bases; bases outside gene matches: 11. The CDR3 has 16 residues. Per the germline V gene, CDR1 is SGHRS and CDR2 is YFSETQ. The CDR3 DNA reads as TGCGCCAGCAGCTCCCAACTAGGGACTAGCACGGAGACCCAGTACTTC. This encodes CASSSQLGTSTETQYF.

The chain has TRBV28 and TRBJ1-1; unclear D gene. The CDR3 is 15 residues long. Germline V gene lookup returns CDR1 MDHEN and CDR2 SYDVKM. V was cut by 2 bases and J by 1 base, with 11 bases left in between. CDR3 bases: TGTGCCAGCAGTTTAAGTCCAGGCCAGAACACTGAAGCTTTCTTT. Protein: CASSLSPGQNTEAFF.

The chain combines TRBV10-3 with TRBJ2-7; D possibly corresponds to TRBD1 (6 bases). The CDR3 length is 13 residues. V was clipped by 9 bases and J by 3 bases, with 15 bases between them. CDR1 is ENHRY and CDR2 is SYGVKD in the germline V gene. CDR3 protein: CAIAGTLGYEQYF. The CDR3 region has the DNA TGTGCCATTGCCGGGACACTTGGCTACGAGCAGTACTTC.

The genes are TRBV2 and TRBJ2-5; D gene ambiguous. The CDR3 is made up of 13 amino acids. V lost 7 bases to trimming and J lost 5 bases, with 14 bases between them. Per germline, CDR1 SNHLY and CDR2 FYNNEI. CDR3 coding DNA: TGTGCCAGCATCCGAGAAGGGCTTGAGACCCAGTACTTC. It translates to CASIREGLETQYF.

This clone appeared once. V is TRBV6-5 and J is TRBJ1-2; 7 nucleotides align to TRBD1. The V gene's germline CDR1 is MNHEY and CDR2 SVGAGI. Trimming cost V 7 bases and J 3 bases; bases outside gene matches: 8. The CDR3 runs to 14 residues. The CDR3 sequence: CASTYRGQDYGYTF. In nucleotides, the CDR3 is TGTGCCAGCACCTACAGGGGTCAGGACTATGGCTACACCTTC.

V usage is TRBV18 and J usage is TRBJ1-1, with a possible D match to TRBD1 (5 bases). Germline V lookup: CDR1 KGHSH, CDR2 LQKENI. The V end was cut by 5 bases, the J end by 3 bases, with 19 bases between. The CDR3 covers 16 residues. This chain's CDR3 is CASSENGARADTEAFF. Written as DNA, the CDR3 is TGTGCCAGCTCAGAAAACGGGGCTCGTGCGGACACTGAAGCTTTCTTT.

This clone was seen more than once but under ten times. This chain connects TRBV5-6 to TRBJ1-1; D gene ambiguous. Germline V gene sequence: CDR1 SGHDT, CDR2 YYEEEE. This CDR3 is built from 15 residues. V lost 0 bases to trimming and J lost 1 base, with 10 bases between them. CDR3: CASSLARGPNTEAFF. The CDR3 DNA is TGTGCCAGCAGCTTGGCCCGCGGTCCGAACACTGAAGCTTTCTTT.

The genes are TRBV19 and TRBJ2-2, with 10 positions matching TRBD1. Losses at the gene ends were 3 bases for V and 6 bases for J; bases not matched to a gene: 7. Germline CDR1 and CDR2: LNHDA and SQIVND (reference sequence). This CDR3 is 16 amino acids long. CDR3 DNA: TGTGCCAGTAGTATTCTTCTGGGACAGGGGTCCGGGGAGCTGTTTTTT. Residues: CASSILLGQGSGELFF.

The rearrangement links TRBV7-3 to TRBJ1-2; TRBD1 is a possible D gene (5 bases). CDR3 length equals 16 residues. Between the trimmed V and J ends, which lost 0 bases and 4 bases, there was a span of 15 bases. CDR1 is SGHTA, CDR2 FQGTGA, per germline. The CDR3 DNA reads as TGTGCCAGCAGCTTAACCCCGGGGCCTCTACCCTATGGCTACACCTTC. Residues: CASSLTPGPLPYGYTF. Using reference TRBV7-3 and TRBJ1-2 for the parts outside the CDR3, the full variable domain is GAGVSQTPSNKVTEKGKYVELRCDPISGHTALYWYRQSLGQGPEFLIYFQGTGAADDSGLPNDRFFAVRPEGSVSTLKIQRTERGDSAVYLCASSLTPGPLPYGYTFGSGTRLTVV.

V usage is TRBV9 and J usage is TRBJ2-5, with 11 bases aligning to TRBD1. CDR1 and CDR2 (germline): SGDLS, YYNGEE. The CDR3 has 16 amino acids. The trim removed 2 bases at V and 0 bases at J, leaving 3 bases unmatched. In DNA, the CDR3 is TGTGCCAGCAGCGTTGGGACAGGGGGGTACCAAGAGACCCAGTACTTC. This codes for CASSVGTGGYQETQYF.

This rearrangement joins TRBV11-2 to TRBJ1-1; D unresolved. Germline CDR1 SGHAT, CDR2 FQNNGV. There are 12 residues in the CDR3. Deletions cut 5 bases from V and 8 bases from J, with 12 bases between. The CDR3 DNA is TGTGCCAGCAGCCTAGGGCCCAGAGAAGCTTTCTTT. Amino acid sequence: CASSLGPREAFF.

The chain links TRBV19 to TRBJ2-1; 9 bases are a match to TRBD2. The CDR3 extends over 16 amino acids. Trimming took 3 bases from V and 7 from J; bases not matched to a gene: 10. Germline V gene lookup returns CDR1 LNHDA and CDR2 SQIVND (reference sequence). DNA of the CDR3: TGTGCCAGTAGTATGACGCGGGGGGGCCTAAGGAATGAGCAGTTCTTC. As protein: CASSMTRGGLRNEQFF. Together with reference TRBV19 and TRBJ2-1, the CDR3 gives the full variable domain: DGGITQSPKYLFRKEGQNVTLSCEQNLNHDAMYWYRQDPGQGLRLIYYSQIVNDFQKGDIAEGYSVSREKKESFPLTVTSAQKNPTAFYLCASSMTRGGLRNEQFFGPGTRLTVL.

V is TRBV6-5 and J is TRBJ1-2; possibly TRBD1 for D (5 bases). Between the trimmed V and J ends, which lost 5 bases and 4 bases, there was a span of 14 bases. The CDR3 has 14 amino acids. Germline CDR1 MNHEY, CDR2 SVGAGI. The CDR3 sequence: CASSTTDKIYGYTF. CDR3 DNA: TGTGCCAGCAGTACGACAGATAAAATCTATGGCTACACCTTC.

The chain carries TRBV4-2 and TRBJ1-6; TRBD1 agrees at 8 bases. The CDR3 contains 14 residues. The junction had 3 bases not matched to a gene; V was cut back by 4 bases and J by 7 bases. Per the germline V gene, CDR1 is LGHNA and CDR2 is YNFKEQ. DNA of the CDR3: TGTGCCAGCAGCCTAAACAGGGGGAATTCACCCCTCCACTTT. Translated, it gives CASSLNRGNSPLHF.

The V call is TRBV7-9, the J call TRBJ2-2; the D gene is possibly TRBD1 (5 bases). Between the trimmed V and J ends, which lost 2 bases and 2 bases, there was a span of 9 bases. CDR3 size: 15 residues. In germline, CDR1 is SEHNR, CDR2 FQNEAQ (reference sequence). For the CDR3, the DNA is TGTGCCAGCAGCTTAACAAGGGGTAACACCGGGGAGCTGTTTTTT. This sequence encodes CASSLTRGNTGELFF.

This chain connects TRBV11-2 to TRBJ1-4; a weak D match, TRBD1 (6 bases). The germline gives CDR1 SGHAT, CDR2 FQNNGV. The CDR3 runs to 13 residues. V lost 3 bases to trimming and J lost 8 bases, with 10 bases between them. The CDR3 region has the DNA TGTGCCAGCAGCTTGGGGCAGGGGGAAAAACTGTTTTTT. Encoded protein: CASSLGQGEKLFF.

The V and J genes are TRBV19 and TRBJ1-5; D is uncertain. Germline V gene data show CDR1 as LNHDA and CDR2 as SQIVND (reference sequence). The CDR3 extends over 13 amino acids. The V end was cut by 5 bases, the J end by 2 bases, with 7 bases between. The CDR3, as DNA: TGTGCCAGTAGTCTGGACGGCAATCAGCCCCAGCATTTT. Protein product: CASSLDGNQPQHF.

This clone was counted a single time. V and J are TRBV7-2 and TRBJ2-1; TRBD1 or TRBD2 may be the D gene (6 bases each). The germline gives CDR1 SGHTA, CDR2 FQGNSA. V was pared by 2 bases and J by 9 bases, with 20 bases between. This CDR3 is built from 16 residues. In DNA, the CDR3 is TGTGCCAGCAGCTTAATCGGGGGCACCGGTTATGGTGAGCAGTTCTTC. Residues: CASSLIGGTGYGEQFF.

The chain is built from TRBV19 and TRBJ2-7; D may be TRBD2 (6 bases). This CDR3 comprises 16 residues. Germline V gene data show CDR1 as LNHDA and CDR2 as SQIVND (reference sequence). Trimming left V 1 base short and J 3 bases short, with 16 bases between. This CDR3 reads CASSIGGGNLGYEQYF. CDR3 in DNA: TGTGCCAGTAGTATAGGGGGCGGGAACCTTGGCTACGAGCAGTACTTC.

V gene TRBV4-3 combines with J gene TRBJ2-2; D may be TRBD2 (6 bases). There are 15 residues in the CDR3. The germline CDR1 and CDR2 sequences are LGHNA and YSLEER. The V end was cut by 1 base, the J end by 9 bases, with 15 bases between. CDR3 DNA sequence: TGCGCCAGCAGCCAAGCGGCGGGGACCCACCGGGAGCTGTTTTTT. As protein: CASSQAAGTHRELFF.

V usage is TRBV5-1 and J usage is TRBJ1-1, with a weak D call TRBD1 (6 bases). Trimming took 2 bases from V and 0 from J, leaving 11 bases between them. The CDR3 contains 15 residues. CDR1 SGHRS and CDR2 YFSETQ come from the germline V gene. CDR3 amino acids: CASSFSQGMNTEAFF. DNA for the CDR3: TGCGCCAGCAGCTTTTCCCAGGGGATGAACACTGAAGCTTTCTTT.

CDR3: CASSLRRTAAGITDTQYF. CDR3 nucleotide sequence: TGCGCCAGCAGCCTGAGACGAACGGCAGCGGGGATCACAGATACGCAGTATTTT. The V gene is TRBV4-1, the J gene TRBJ2-3; 7 bases align to TRBD2. Germline CDR1 MGHRA, CDR2 YSYEKL. V lost 4 bases and J lost 2; bases outside the gene matches: 15. The CDR3 sequence is 18 residues long.

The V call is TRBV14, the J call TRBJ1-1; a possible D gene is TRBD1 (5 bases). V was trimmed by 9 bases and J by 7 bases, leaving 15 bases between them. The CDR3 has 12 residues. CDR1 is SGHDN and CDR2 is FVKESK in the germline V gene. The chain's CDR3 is CASWPGVGEAFF. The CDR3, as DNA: TGTGCCAGTTGGCCGGGGGTAGGTGAAGCTTTCTTT.